The next 16 T cell receptor beta chains were all read from a single sample in a study of OX40 agonist ivuxolimab in advanced cancers. Assay used: immunoSEQ multiplex PCR; TCRdb lists only in-frame clones, some missing. The table records more than 25,000 clones, 60% to 75% of them present only once. The source material was CD4+ or CD8+ T cells sorted from blood, sampled in a trial of the OX40 agonist ivuxolimab. The receptor source for this set is an adult with an advanced solid tumor such as melanoma, head and neck, liver or kidney cancer.

The rearrangement links TRBV28 to TRBJ2-7; perhaps TRBD2 as D (7 bases). The CDR3 covers 15 residues. Per germline, CDR1 MDHEN and CDR2 SYDVKM. Trimming pared 7 bases from V and 2 bases from J, leaving 18 bases between. CDR3 residues: CASTERGGSTYEQYF. In DNA form, the CDR3 reads TGTGCCAGCACCGAAAGGGGGGGAAGCACCTACGAGCAGTACTTC.

This clone is classed as medium-sized. The V gene is TRBV9, the J gene TRBJ2-3, with D uncertain. Deletions cut 1 base from V and 1 base from J, with 13 bases between. The CDR3 extends over 16 amino acids. The V gene's germline CDR1 is SGDLS and CDR2 YYNGEE. The CDR3 region is CASSVQSGFGTDTQYF. In DNA form, the CDR3 reads TGTGCCAGCAGCGTACAGAGTGGCTTCGGCACAGATACGCAGTATTTT.

CDR3 nucleotides: TGTGCCAGCAGCTTGGACGGCCCTTATAGCAATCAGCCCCAGCATTTT. It yields the protein CASSLDGPYSNQPQHF. The chain employs TRBV5-4 and TRBJ1-5; no firm D call. The germline CDR1 and CDR2 sequences are SGHNT and YYREEE (reference sequence). Trimming removed 0 bases at V and 0 bases at J, with 10 bases between. This CDR3 is built from 16 residues.

V and J are TRBV27 and TRBJ2-3; a weak D match, TRBD1 (6 bases). The CDR3 has 15 amino acids. Germline lookup yields CDR1 MNHEY and CDR2 SMNVEV (reference sequence). V lost 4 bases to trimming and J lost 0 bases, with 11 bases between them. In nucleotides, the CDR3 is TGTGCCAGCAGTTCGTACCAGGGGAGCACAGATACGCAGTATTTT. This codes for CASSSYQGSTDTQYF.

This chain connects TRBV5-1 to TRBJ2-6; perhaps TRBD1 as D (5 bases). Trimming took 6 bases from V and 3 from J, leaving 7 bases between them. Germline loops: CDR1 SGHRS, CDR2 YFSETQ. The CDR3 consists of 13 residues. Written as DNA, the CDR3 is TGCGCCAGCACAGGGCATGGGGCCAACGTCCTGACTTTC. As protein: CASTGHGANVLTF.

The CDR3 region has the DNA TGTGCCAGCAGCGCTTCGTACACCGGGGAGCTGTTTTTT. The encoded protein is CASSASYTGELFF. The rearrangement links TRBV7-3 to TRBJ2-2; no reliable D call. The germline CDR1 and CDR2 sequences are SGHTA and FQGTGA. This CDR3 contains 13 residues. V was trimmed by 5 bases and J by 3 bases, leaving 7 bases between them.

The V gene is TRBV6-5, the J gene TRBJ2-3, with D possibly being TRBD1 (6 bases). Trimming took off 6 bases at V and 6 bases at J, with 16 bases between the two ends. The germline V gene encodes CDR1 MNHEY and CDR2 SVGAGI. The CDR3 is 14 amino acids. CDR3 nucleotide sequence: TGTGCCAGCAGCTATGCAGGGGCCGATGATACGCAGTATTTT. Its translation: CASSYAGADDTQYF.

The chain couples TRBV12-5 to TRBJ2-7; D remains unclear. The V end was cut by 1 base, the J end by 1 base, with 11 bases between. This CDR3 has 15 amino acids. Germline loops: CDR1 LGHNT, CDR2 FRNRAP. This CDR3 is CASGLGGTDSYEQYF. CDR3 sequence (DNA): TGTGCTAGTGGTTTGGGGGGAACAGATTCCTACGAGCAGTACTTC.

The J gene is TRBJ1-1, the V gene TRBV15; no definite D call. CDR1 is LNHNV, CDR2 YYDKDF, per germline (reference sequence). This CDR3 spans 15 amino acids. The germline V and J ends were trimmed by 2 bases and 1 base, with 11 bases remaining between them. CDR3 sequence: CATSRLITENTEAFF. The CDR3 coding sequence is TGTGCCACCAGCAGACTTATTACAGAGAACACTGAAGCTTTCTTT.

There are a few counts of this clone. The chain combines TRBV28 with TRBJ2-7; 8 bases align to TRBD1. The CDR3 has 12 amino acids. CDR1 MDHEN and CDR2 SYDVKM come from the germline V gene. V lost 6 bases and J lost 6; bases outside the gene matches: 4. In DNA form, the CDR3 reads TGTGCCAGCAGAGGGCAGGGGGCCGAGCAGTACGTC. Its protein is CASRGQGAEQYV.

The chain uses TRBV6-5 and TRBJ1-6; D possibly corresponds to TRBD1 (5 bases). The V end was cut by 2 bases, the J end by 0 bases, with 8 bases between. The germline V gene has CDR1 MNHEY and CDR2 SVGAGI. The CDR3 totals 16 residues. The CDR3 nucleotides read TGTGCCAGCAGTTACCGGGGGAGCTCCTATAATTCACCCCTCCACTTT. Protein: CASSYRGSSYNSPLHF.

The chain uses TRBV19 and TRBJ2-7; D is possibly TRBD2 (5 bases). V was clipped by 1 base and J by 5 bases, with 12 bases between them. The CDR3 has 14 residues. CDR1 LNHDA and CDR2 SQIVND come from the germline V gene (reference sequence). The CDR3 is CASSIGGSWNEQYF. The CDR3 DNA follows: TGTGCCAGTAGTATAGGAGGGTCGTGGAACGAGCAGTACTTC.

The chain combines TRBV7-2 with TRBJ1-1; 9 bases are a match to TRBD1. The CDR3 extends over 15 amino acids. Germline lookup yields CDR1 SGHTA and CDR2 FQGNSA. The V and J ends lost 1 base and 11 bases, in that order; junction bases with no gene match: 11. This chain's CDR3 is CASSLESRDRARAFF. The CDR3, as DNA: TGTGCCAGCAGCTTAGAGTCCCGGGACAGGGCACGCGCTTTCTTT.

The chain uses TRBV19 and TRBJ2-5, with TRBD2 identical over 11 bases. This CDR3 has 15 residues. Per the germline V gene, CDR1 is LNHDA and CDR2 is SQIVND (reference sequence). V dropped 4 bases and J dropped 3; count of bases not matched to a gene: 4. Written as DNA, the CDR3 is TGTGCCAGTAGTAGGGGACTAGCGGTGAAAGAGACCCAGTACTTC. It specifies CASSRGLAVKETQYF.

This chain joins TRBV2 and TRBJ2-1, with 8 positions matching TRBD2. This CDR3 has 14 residues. Germline V gives CDR1 SNHLY, CDR2 FYNNEI. The trim removed 9 bases at V and 4 bases at J, leaving 8 bases unmatched. The CDR3 sequence is CARNPAGGYNEQFF. The CDR3 bases are TGTGCCAGGAACCCTGCGGGGGGTTACAATGAGCAGTTCTTC.

This clone was seen a handful of times. This rearrangement joins TRBV19 to TRBJ2-7; TRBD1 might be the D (6 bases). CDR3 length equals 14 residues. V lost 5 bases, J lost 6 bases, and 17 bases lay in between. Germline CDR1 and CDR2: LNHDA and SQIVND (reference sequence). The CDR3, as DNA: TGTGCCAGTAGTCCAGGGGCTATTTCTGGCGAGCAGTACTTC. This encodes CASSPGAISGEQYF.